This T cell receptor (beta chain) comes out of a study of T-cell reconstitution after alpha-beta-depleted transplantation in children listed by TCRdb under 2016. Looking at the study overall: The study quantitatively tracked T-cell immune reconstitution after TCRalphabeta/CD19-depleted allogeneic hematopoietic cell transplantation in children using TCR repertoire profiling.

The receptor library was made with PCR. The sequencer was an Illumina HiSeq 2500. TCR library preparation used molecular barcoding, with unique molecular identifiers applied to normalize quantification of the TCRbeta repertoire. TCRdb's own reprocessing of the public reads used fastp at Q25 and MiXCR and kept productive beta chains. Here each entry gathers all rows of one CDR3 protein and keeps the most common genes and DNA. This sample comprises approximately 250,000 distinct CDR3 sequences, more than 7.5% of them detected only once. About 5% of the sample rests with the top ten. Via the germline V gene (reference sequence), CDR1 is DFQATT and CDR2 SNEGSKA. V is trimmed back by 1 base and J by 1 base, and the junction contains 4 bases that no gene match accounts for. The CDR3 spans 16 residues, from the cysteine through the phenylalanine. The entry retains the CDR3 DNA only, 48 bases that are in frame from base 1.

This clonotype was recorded many times. It has no known antigen specificity. The record has no base qualities; no much larger clone is one base away. The chain is made from TRBV20-1 and TRBJ2-1; the central 10 bases match TRBD2. The TCR was taken from a human donor who donated a stem cell graft to a child with SCID. Sequencing was performed on PBMCs from the stem cell graft donor, taken from the stem cell graft. This receptor carries the CDR3 CSARASGGLSYNEQFF. The nucleotide sequence is given as TGCAGTGCTAGAGCTAGCGGGGGCTTATCCTACAATGAGCAGTTCTTC.